This entry lists 16 T cell receptor beta chains sequenced from one sample in a study of shared clonotypes between healthy human individuals. Only in-frame clones appear in the TCRdb table, and some are missing; sequencing was by immunoSEQ multiplex PCR. The sample holds some 2.1 million clones; 90% to 95% are singletons and the top ten take 0.13%. Sequences were obtained from naive CD4+ T cells sorted from blood. Subset given: CD45RA+ positively selected. The receptor set was obtained from a man aged 18-30 years in good health.

This clone was detected once. The rearrangement uses TRBV18 and TRBJ1-1; no firm D call. The germline V gene encodes CDR1 KGHSH and CDR2 LQKENI. This CDR3 has 13 amino acids. The V end lost 7 bases, the J end lost 7 bases, and 16 bases lay between the germline ends. The CDR3 bases are TGTGCCAGCTTCCGTTTTACGGAGGATGAAGCTTTCTTT. It is translated as CASFRFTEDEAFF.

The count of this clone is one. V gene TRBV1 combines with J gene TRBJ2-7; the table's D gene call, TRBD2, was not cross checked with the DNA. TRBV1 is described as a pseudogene. The CDR3 spans 19 residues. Written as DNA, the CDR3 is TGCACCAGCAGCCAATGTGGACTAGCGGGAGGAGAGGGTAACTACGAGCAGTACTTC. It translates to CTSSQCGLAGGEGNYEQYF.

In the case of this clone: Other DNA sequences in this specimen translate into the identical CDR3. V gene TRBV5-1 combines with J gene TRBJ2-2; D unresolved. Looked up from germline, CDR1 is SGHRS and CDR2 is YFSETQ. The V gene lost 0 bases and the J gene lost 6 bases, with 6 bases spanning the gap. This CDR3 is built from 13 residues. The CDR3 DNA follows: TGCGCCAGCAGCTTGGTTGGCTCCGGGGAGCTGTTTTTT. Its translation: CASSLVGSGELFF.

CDR3 in DNA: TGCGCTGGGGAGGAAGAGCAGTACTTC. It is translated as CAGEEEQYF. The chain is built from TRBV4-3 and TRBJ2-7; the D gene is possibly TRBD2 (6 bases). Germline values: CDR1 LGHNA, CDR2 YSLEER. This CDR3 is 9 amino acids long.

The chain recombines TRBV14 with TRBJ2-7, with 9 nucleotides matching TRBD1. V trimming: 2 bases; J trimming: 7 bases; junction bases outside the gene matches: 9. CDR1 is SGHDN and CDR2 is FVKESK in the germline V gene. CDR3 size: 15 residues. The CDR3: CASSQLDRGSVEQYF. The CDR3 coding sequence is TGTGCCAGCAGCCAACTCGACAGGGGGAGTGTGGAGCAGTACTTC. Full variable domain (missing parts from reference TRBV14 and TRBJ2-7): EAGVTQFPSHSVIEKGQTVTLRCDPISGHDNLYWYRRVMGKEIKFLLHFVKESKQDESGMPNNRFLAERTGGTYSTLKVQPAELEDSGVYFCASSQLDRGSVEQYFGPGTRLTVT.

The CDR3 reads CASSGAGAGEQYF. The DNA of the CDR3 is TGTGCCAGCAGTGGAGCGGGAGCAGGCGAGCAGTACTTC. This rearrangement joins TRBV6-1 to TRBJ2-7; 8 bases are a match to TRBD2. Germline V lookup: CDR1 MNHNS, CDR2 SASEGT. The CDR3 consists of 13 residues. V gave up 4 bases and J gave up 6 bases; unmatched junction bases: 5.

This rearrangement joins TRBV10-3 to TRBJ2-3; 7 bases map to TRBD2. Looked up from germline, CDR1 is ENHRY and CDR2 is SYGVKD. This CDR3 spans 14 amino acids. The trim removed 4 bases at V and 4 bases at J, leaving 5 bases unmatched. CDR3: CAISGGLGPDTQYF. In DNA, the CDR3 is TGTGCCATCAGTGGCGGACTAGGTCCAGATACGCAGTATTTT.

For the CDR3, the DNA is TGTGCCAGCAGCGTAGCGGCTAGCGGGATCGTAACCTACGAGCAGTACTTC. Translated: CASSVAASGIVTYEQYF. The rearrangement links TRBV9 to TRBJ2-7; 9 nucleotides agree with TRBD2. CDR3 size: 17 residues. CDR1 SGDLS and CDR2 YYNGEE come from the germline V gene. J was trimmed by 2 bases and V by 0 bases; bases with no gene match: 9.

The chain employs TRBV7-2 and TRBJ2-1; TRBD2 matches 12 bases. CDR1 is SGHTA, CDR2 FQGNSA, per germline. J gave up 3 bases and V 4 bases, and 7 bases lay outside the gene matches. The CDR3 loop spans 17 amino acids. Here the CDR3 DNA reads TGTGCCAGCAGCTCCCCCCGACTAGCGGGAGACTACAATGAGCAGTTCTTC. Its protein product is CASSSPRLAGDYNEQFF. Variable domain in full (rest from reference TRBV7-2 and TRBJ2-1): GAGVSQSPSNKVTEKGKDVELRCDPISGHTALYWYRQSLGQGLEFLIYFQGNSAPDKSGLPSDRFSAERTGGSVSTLTIQRTQQEDSAVYLCASSSPRLAGDYNEQFFGPGTRLTVL.

The chain is built from TRBV11-3 and TRBJ2-5; tentative D call: TRBD2 (7 bases). Trimming shortened V by 5 bases and J by 4 bases, and 26 bases separated the two germline ends. Germline loops: CDR1 SGHNT, CDR2 YENEEA. The CDR3 has 18 residues. Here the CDR3 DNA reads TGTGCCAGCAGCGCGGGCCGGAACAGGGAGGGAGGAGCAGAGACCCAGTACTTC. Protein product: CASSAGRNREGGAETQYF.

This rearrangement joins TRBV27 to TRBJ1-4; D gene uncertain. V was pared by 2 bases and J by 7 bases, with 14 bases between. The CDR3 extends over 15 amino acids. CDR1 MNHEY and CDR2 SMNVEV come from the germline V gene (reference sequence). In nucleotides, the CDR3 is TGTGCCAGCAGTTTAAATCGGGGTAAAGTTGAAAAACTGTTTTTT. The encoded protein is CASSLNRGKVEKLFF. Filled out from reference TRBV27 and TRBJ1-4, the complete variable domain reads EAQVTQNPRYLITVTGKKLTVTCSQNMNHEYMSWYRQDPGLGLRQIYYSMNVEVTDKGDVPEGYKVSRKEKRNFPLILESPSPNQTSLYFCASSLNRGKVEKLFFGSGTQLSVL.

On this clone itself: One end of the junction varies from germline; a read error may be responsible. The V call is TRBV30, the J call TRBJ1-4; no clear D gene. The CDR3 sequence is 14 residues long. Germline values: CDR1 GTSNPN, CDR2 SVGIG (reference sequence). This chain's CDR3 is CARSVTVGREKLFF. Here the CDR3 DNA reads TGTGCCCGGAGTGTCACAGTAGGTCGGGAAAAACTGTTTTTT. The variable domain in full, with the rest retrieved from reference TRBV30 and TRBJ1-4, is SQTIHQWPATLVQPVGSPLSLECTVEGTSNPNLYWYRQAAGRGLQLLFYSVGIGQISSEVPQNLSASRPQDRQFILSSKKLLLSDSGFYLCARSVTVGREKLFFGSGTQLSVL.

The chain carries TRBV2 and TRBJ2-3; D is unresolved. Trimming took 0 bases from V and 7 from J, leaving 14 bases between them. Germline CDR1 is SNHLY and CDR2 is FYNNEI. The CDR3 spans 15 residues. This CDR3 reads CASSEAGPPVNTQYF. For the CDR3, the DNA is TGTGCCAGCAGTGAAGCCGGACCACCTGTAAATACGCAGTATTTT.

This chain uses TRBV5-4 with TRBJ2-1, with 10 bases identical to TRBD2. The CDR3 has 18 amino acids. Germline CDR1 reads SGHNT; CDR2 reads YYREEE (reference sequence). The V gene end was trimmed by 1 base and the J gene end by 1 base; junction bases not matched to a gene: 8. CDR3 nucleotide sequence: TGTGCCAGCAGCTTGCACAGCGGGAGGGCCATTTCCTACAATGAGCAGTTCTTC. Residues: CASSLHSGRAISYNEQFF.

The chain couples TRBV2 to TRBJ1-5; 7 bases line up with TRBD1. Per germline, CDR1 SNHLY and CDR2 FYNNEI. The length of the CDR3 is 17 residues. V was clipped by 2 bases and J by 3 bases; unmatched bases: 10. CDR3 nucleotides: TGTGCCAGCAGTGAATCGCAGGGGGTAGGGGCCAATCAGCCCCAGCATTTT. It codes for CASSESQGVGANQPQHF.

This chain joins TRBV11-2 and TRBJ1-2; 10 nucleotides match TRBD1. The CDR3 length is 14 residues. The germline gives CDR1 SGHAT, CDR2 FQNNGV. The V and J ends lost 4 bases and 3 bases, in that order; junction bases with no gene match: 2. CDR3 loop: CASSSDRGDYGYTF. The CDR3 DNA is TGTGCCAGCAGCTCGGACAGGGGGGACTATGGCTACACCTTC.